The next 20 T cell receptor beta chains were all read from a single sample in a study of PD-1 blockade in classical Hodgkin lymphoma. Time point described: newly diagnosed, previously untreated cHL patient sample. Magnetic negative selection was used to purify CD4+ T cells from PBMCs that had been thawed. Sequencing used immunoSEQ multiplex PCR; TCRdb keeps in-frame clones, though not all of them. The sample lists more than 25,000 clones, 70% to 90% occurring once. The sample taken for sequencing was CD4+ T cells from blood. Every receptor here comes from a human donor with classical Hodgkin lymphoma.

The chain recombines TRBV28 with TRBJ1-2; D not resolved. Germline CDR1 MDHEN, CDR2 SYDVKM. This CDR3 has 14 residues. Deletions cut 7 bases from V and 0 bases from J, with 12 bases between. In DNA, the CDR3 is TGTGCCAGCACTAGGAGCTCCGCTAACTATGGCTACACCTTC. Its translation: CASTRSSANYGYTF.

The rearrangement links TRBV30 to TRBJ1-2; D is ambiguous. The V gene's germline CDR1 is GTSNPN and CDR2 SVGIG (reference sequence). This CDR3 is built from 12 residues. V lost 5 bases, J lost 6 bases, and 13 bases lay in between. CDR3 region: CAWGVRQDGYTF. As DNA, the CDR3 is TGTGCCTGGGGCGTTAGGCAGGATGGCTACACCTTC.

This clone came up once. The rearrangement uses TRBV5-6 and TRBJ2-7, with D uncertain. CDR3 size: 15 residues. CDR1 SGHDT and CDR2 YYEEEE come from the germline V gene. Trimming pared 0 bases from V and 0 bases from J, leaving 10 bases between. Written as DNA, the CDR3 is TGTGCCAGCAGCTTGGGGGGATTGGGCTCCTACGAGCAGTACTTC. This translates into CASSLGGLGSYEQYF.

The V call is TRBV10-3, the J call TRBJ2-7, with D hard to call. Trimming shortened V by 3 bases and J by 3 bases, and 3 bases separated the two germline ends. The CDR3 is 11 amino acids. Germline V gene data show CDR1 as ENHRY and CDR2 as SYGVKD. The CDR3 nucleotides are TGTGCCATCAGTGAAAACTACGAGCAGTACTTC. It encodes CAISENYEQYF.

The J gene is TRBJ2-5, the V gene TRBV5-5; D gene unclear. CDR3 length: 13 residues. V was pared by 4 bases and J by 4 bases, with 11 bases between. Per the germline V gene, CDR1 is SGHKS and CDR2 is YYEKEE (reference sequence). DNA of the CDR3: TGTGCCAGCAGCCAAGCCGGCGGAGAGACCCAGTACTTC. It translates to CASSQAGGETQYF.

V is TRBV7-6 and J is TRBJ2-7, with D possibly matching TRBD2 (5 bases). Germline lookup yields CDR1 SGHVS and CDR2 FNYEAQ. V was cut by 0 bases and J by 5 bases, with 8 bases left in between. This CDR3 is built from 13 residues. The DNA of the CDR3 is TGTGCCAGCAGCTTAGCGCCGGGGAACGAGCAGTACTTC. Translation gives CASSLAPGNEQYF.

This clone was counted between two and nine times. The chain links TRBV28 to TRBJ2-7, with a possible D match to TRBD1 (6 bases). V was cut by 3 bases and J by 7 bases, with 16 bases left in between. The CDR3 has 14 residues. The V gene's germline CDR1 is MDHEN and CDR2 SYDVKM. The CDR3 reads CASSFPGDLLEQYF. The CDR3 coding sequence is TGTGCCAGCAGTTTCCCAGGGGACCTATTGGAGCAGTACTTC. Full variable domain (missing parts from reference TRBV28 and TRBJ2-7): DVKVTQSSRYLVKRTGEKVFLECVQDMDHENMFWYRQDPGLGLRLIYFSYDVKMKEKGDIPEGYSVSREKKERFSLILESASTNQTSMYLCASSFPGDLLEQYFGPGTRLTVT.

This chain uses TRBV20-1 with TRBJ2-3; no definite D call. Germline lookup yields CDR1 DFQATT and CDR2 SNEGSKA (reference sequence). V lost 1 base to trimming and J lost 8 bases, with 7 bases between them. The CDR3 is 11 residues long. CDR3 nucleotide sequence: TGCAGTGCTAGAGTTTTTGGTACGCAGTATTTT. Its protein is CSARVFGTQYF.

This chain joins TRBV29-1 and TRBJ2-5; TRBD1 matches at 7 bases. The germline CDR1 and CDR2 sequences are SQVTM and ANQGSEA. This CDR3 is 13 amino acids long. J gave up 4 bases and V 7 bases, and 9 bases lay outside the gene matches. The CDR3 protein is CSADRQGVETQYF. CDR3 sequence (DNA): TGCAGCGCTGATAGACAGGGTGTAGAGACCCAGTACTTC.

The chain is built from TRBV19 and TRBJ2-2; D gene ambiguous. This CDR3 has 14 residues. Per the germline V gene, CDR1 is LNHDA and CDR2 is SQIVND (reference sequence). The V end was cut by 3 bases, the J end by 2 bases, with 7 bases between. CDR3 DNA sequence: TGTGCCAGTAGTATCTCAGCAAACACCGGGGAGCTGTTTTTT. As protein: CASSISANTGELFF.

The chain recombines TRBV15 with TRBJ2-3; 7 bases are a match to TRBD2. V shed 0 bases and J 5 bases; nucleotides not matched to a gene: 11. Germline CDR1 is LNHNV and CDR2 is YYDKDF (reference sequence). The CDR3 totals 17 residues. CDR3 sequence (DNA): TGTGCCACCAGCAGAGATCGTTTGGGCGGGAGTGGAGATACGCAGTATTTT. Its protein product is CATSRDRLGGSGDTQYF.

The rearrangement links TRBV5-5 to TRBJ1-2; D remains ambiguous. V shed 4 bases and J shed 0 bases, with 10 bases lying between them. The CDR3 totals 14 residues. Germline CDR1 and CDR2: SGHKS and YYEKEE (reference sequence). As DNA, the CDR3 is TGTGCCAGCAGCCTGGACCACGCTAACTATGGCTACACCTTC. Amino acid sequence: CASSLDHANYGYTF.

The gene calls are TRBV7-2 and TRBJ1-1; TRBD1 aligns across 7 bases. V lost 5 bases and J lost 2; bases outside the gene matches: 5. From germline, CDR1 is SGHTA and CDR2 FQGNSA. CDR3 length: 14 amino acids. The CDR3, as DNA: TGTGCCAGCAGCCGACAGGGATTAAACACTGAAGCTTTCTTT. As protein: CASSRQGLNTEAFF.

This clone has just a few counts. The chain links TRBV19 to TRBJ2-7; D assignment may be TRBD1 or TRBD2 (7 bases each). The CDR3 consists of 13 residues. Trimming cost V 5 bases and J 6 bases, with 14 bases left between them. CDR1 LNHDA and CDR2 SQIVND come from the germline V gene (reference sequence). This CDR3 is CASSRQGGGEQYF. The CDR3 region has the DNA TGTGCCAGTAGTCGACAGGGCGGGGGCGAGCAGTACTTC. The complete variable domain, with remaining parts taken from reference TRBV19 and TRBJ2-7, reads DGGITQSPKYLFRKEGQNVTLSCEQNLNHDAMYWYRQDPGQGLRLIYYSQIVNDFQKGDIAEGYSVSREKKESFPLTVTSAQKNPTAFYLCASSRQGGGEQYFGPGTRLTVT.

The rearrangement joins TRBV28 to TRBJ1-4; TRBD1 agrees at 7 bases. CDR3 size: 13 residues. Germline values: CDR1 MDHEN, CDR2 SYDVKM. J was trimmed by 6 bases and V by 4 bases; bases with no gene match: 2. The CDR3 region is CASSSGQDEKLFF. The DNA of the CDR3 is TGTGCCAGCAGTTCCGGACAGGATGAAAAACTGTTTTTT. Full variable domain (rest looked up from reference TRBV28 and TRBJ1-4): DVKVTQSSRYLVKRTGEKVFLECVQDMDHENMFWYRQDPGLGLRLIYFSYDVKMKEKGDIPEGYSVSREKKERFSLILESASTNQTSMYLCASSSGQDEKLFFGSGTQLSVL.

The V call is TRBV5-1, the J call TRBJ2-7, with 7 positions matching TRBD1. In germline, CDR1 is SGHRS, CDR2 YFSETQ. The CDR3 totals 15 residues. The V gene end was trimmed by 4 bases and the J gene end by 3 bases; junction bases not matched to a gene: 10. CDR3 in DNA: TGCGCCAGCAGCCTGAACAAGGGGGCAGGCTACGAGCAGTACTTC. This encodes CASSLNKGAGYEQYF.

This chain uses TRBV7-2 with TRBJ2-7, with 7 positions matching TRBD1. The V gene end was trimmed by 5 bases and the J gene end by 6 bases; junction bases not matched to a gene: 7. Germline assignment: CDR1 SGHTA and CDR2 FQGNSA. The CDR3 totals 13 residues. Here the CDR3 DNA reads TGTGCCAGCAGCGTACGACAGGGTGGCGAGCAGTACTTC. Its translation is CASSVRQGGEQYF.

About this clone: The same CDR3 can be traced to other DNA sequences in this sample. The chain combines TRBV7-2 with TRBJ2-7; D is uncertain. This CDR3 has 14 amino acids. Trimming took off 2 bases at V and 0 bases at J, with 8 bases between the two ends. Germline loops: CDR1 SGHTA, CDR2 FQGNSA. The CDR3: CASSLTSSSYEQYF. The CDR3 DNA reads as TGTGCCAGCAGCTTAACCTCGAGCTCCTACGAGCAGTACTTC. The complete variable domain, with remaining parts taken from reference TRBV7-2 and TRBJ2-7, reads GAGVSQSPSNKVTEKGKDVELRCDPISGHTALYWYRQSLGQGLEFLIYFQGNSAPDKSGLPSDRFSAERTGGSVSTLTIQRTQQEDSAVYLCASSLTSSSYEQYFGPGTRLTVT.

This sequence joins TRBV28 and TRBJ2-7; TRBD2 is a possible D gene (5 bases). V lost 9 bases and J 1 base, leaving 16 bases between the germline ends. Germline lookup yields CDR1 MDHEN and CDR2 SYDVKM. CDR3 length equals 14 residues. CDR3 sequence: CASDRGFPSYEQYF. As DNA, the CDR3 is TGTGCCAGTGATCGCGGGTTCCCTTCCTACGAGCAGTACTTC.

This chain joins TRBV19 and TRBJ2-7; 7 nucleotides match TRBD2. Unmatched junction bases numbered 7, after V lost 8 bases and J lost 3 bases. Germline V CDR1 and CDR2: LNHDA, SQIVND (reference sequence). The CDR3 extends over 13 amino acids. The CDR3 spells CASRGRGIYEQYF. The CDR3 DNA sequence: TGTGCCAGTCGTGGGCGGGGGATCTACGAGCAGTACTTC.